One and the same sample provided the 16 T cell receptor beta chains below, sequenced in a study of cytomegalovirus exposure and HLA in healthy donors. The PCR employed 60 Vbeta primers together with 13 Jbeta primers. Assay: immunoSEQ multiplex PCR; the TCRdb copy retains only in-frame clones and omits some. The sample lists roughly 110,000 clones; roughly two thirds were seen once. The sequencing sample was made of PBMCs. The receptor source for this set is a man younger than 35 in good health and CMV-seropositive.

This clone has more than one count but fewer than ten. The chain is built from TRBV7-9 and TRBJ2-3; 7 bases agree with TRBD1. The V gene's germline CDR1 is SEHNR and CDR2 FQNEAQ (reference sequence). The CDR3 contains 16 residues. Trimming at V came to 5 bases and at J to 4 bases, leaving 12 bases not matched to a gene. CDR3 amino acids: CASSPRQGEVPDTQYF. The CDR3 DNA follows: TGTGCCAGCAGCCCCAGACAGGGAGAGGTCCCAGATACGCAGTATTTT.

Remarks on this clone: The sample has other DNA sequences that encode this CDR3 too. This chain connects TRBV7-9 to TRBJ2-5, with 10 bases lining up with TRBD1. The CDR3 covers 15 residues. V lost 5 bases, J lost 1 base, and 4 bases stayed unmatched. Germline assignment: CDR1 SEHNR and CDR2 FQNEAQ (reference sequence). The CDR3 is CASSLGTGVQETQYF. The CDR3, as DNA: TGTGCCAGCAGCCTTGGGACAGGGGTCCAAGAGACCCAGTACTTC.

This clone was recorded a few times. The chain links TRBV6-5 to TRBJ1-5; TRBD1 matches at 9 bases. The V gene's germline CDR1 is MNHEY and CDR2 SVGAGI. CDR3 length: 14 amino acids. Germline trimming cut 0 bases from V and 7 bases from J; bases unmatched to any gene: 1. The CDR3 nucleotides are TGTGCCAGCAGTTACTCGACAGGGGGGCAGCCCCAGCATTTT. Translating gives CASSYSTGGQPQHF.

This clone turned up a few times. The chain couples TRBV28 to TRBJ2-7; D is perhaps TRBD2 (7 bases). With 3 bases removed from V and 2 bases from J, the gap between germline ends came to 14 bases. This CDR3 region has 15 residues. Germline lookup yields CDR1 MDHEN and CDR2 SYDVKM. In nucleotides, the CDR3 is TGTGCCAGCAGTTTGGGGGGGGCCAACCCCTACGAGCAGTACGTC. Translating it yields CASSLGGANPYEQYV.

The rearrangement links TRBV5-4 to TRBJ2-1, with D uncertain. The CDR3 consists of 13 residues. With 4 bases removed from V and 7 bases from J, the gap between germline ends came to 12 bases. Germline V CDR1 and CDR2: SGHNT, YYREEE (reference sequence). The CDR3 bases are TGTGCCAGCAGCCTCCGGTCTCTTAATGAGCAGTTCTTC. This encodes CASSLRSLNEQFF.

V gene TRBV6-6 combines with J gene TRBJ2-1; TRBD2 matches at 8 bases. V shed 2 bases, J shed 6 bases, and the junction held 3 bases outside the gene matches. Germline lookup yields CDR1 MNHNY and CDR2 SVGAGI (reference sequence). CDR3 length equals 14 residues. Here the CDR3 reads CASSYGGTSNEQFF. In nucleotides, the CDR3 is TGTGCCAGCAGTTACGGCGGGACTAGCAATGAGCAGTTCTTC.

J is TRBJ1-2 and V is TRBV5-6; 8 nucleotides align to TRBD1. Germline V gives CDR1 SGHDT, CDR2 YYEEEE. V lost 3 bases to trimming and J lost 4 bases; unmatched junction nucleotides: 2. This CDR3 has 13 residues. This chain's CDR3 is CASSSTGGYGYTF. For the CDR3, the DNA is TGTGCCAGCAGCTCCACAGGGGGCTATGGCTACACCTTC. Full variable domain (rest looked up from reference TRBV5-6 and TRBJ1-2): DAGVTQSPTHLIKTRGQQVTLRCSPKSGHDTVSWYQQALGQGPQFIFQYYEEEERQRGNFPDRFSGHQFPNYSSELNVNALLLGDSALYLCASSSTGGYGYTFGSGTRLTVV.

The rearrangement joins TRBV27 to TRBJ2-2, with 13 bases lining up with TRBD2. From germline, CDR1 is MNHEY and CDR2 SMNVEV (reference sequence). V trimming: 7 bases; J trimming: 7 bases; junction bases outside the gene matches: 6. The CDR3 has 15 amino acids. The CDR3 coding sequence is TGTGCCAGCAAACTAGCGGGGGGGCCTGTCGGGGAGCTGTTTTTT. Amino acid sequence: CASKLAGGPVGELFF.

The chain combines TRBV4-2 with TRBJ1-1; 7 bases are shared with TRBD1. CDR1 is LGHNA, CDR2 YNFKEQ, per germline. The ends lost 6 bases at V and 7 bases at J; junction bases unmatched: 8. There are 13 residues in the CDR3. CDR3 sequence reads: CASSQGQTLEAFF. CDR3 nucleotides: TGTGCCAGCAGTCAGGGACAGACCCTTGAAGCTTTCTTT.

V usage is TRBV29-1 and J usage is TRBJ2-2; TRBD2 might be the D (5 bases). Germline assignment: CDR1 SQVTM and CDR2 ANQGSEA. The CDR3 totals 15 residues. Trimming left V 6 bases short and J 3 bases short, with 17 bases between. The CDR3, as DNA: TGCAGCGTGCAAATCGGAGGTCCCGACACCGGGGAGCTGTTTTTT. Amino acids: CSVQIGGPDTGELFF.

The V gene is TRBV5-1, the J gene TRBJ1-1, with TRBD1 matching 8 bases. The CDR3 extends over 14 amino acids. Germline-derived CDR1 and CDR2 are SGHRS and YFSETQ. Trimming at V came to 3 bases and at J to 3 bases, leaving 4 bases not matched to a gene. The CDR3 here is CASSWQGADTEAFF. The CDR3 coding sequence is TGCGCCAGCAGCTGGCAGGGGGCAGACACTGAAGCTTTCTTT.

This chain's CDR3 is CASSPGDGDSPLHF. The CDR3 nucleotides read TGCGCCAGCAGCCCAGGGGATGGGGATTCACCCCTCCACTTT. The chain uses TRBV10-1 and TRBJ1-6; D might be TRBD1 (6 bases). The CDR3 consists of 14 residues. V was clipped by 6 bases and J by 8 bases, with 14 bases between them. Germline V gives CDR1 WNHNN, CDR2 SYGVQD (reference sequence).

The rearrangement joins TRBV10-1 to TRBJ2-7, with 7 bases lining up with TRBD1. Germline lookup yields CDR1 WNHNN and CDR2 SYGVQD (reference sequence). The CDR3 is made up of 16 amino acids. Losses at the gene ends were 8 bases for V and 3 bases for J; bases not matched to a gene: 16. DNA for the CDR3: TGCGCCAGCCGAACCGGGACAGCCTCGTCCCACTACGAGCAGTACGTC. As protein: CASRTGTASSHYEQYV.

The V gene is TRBV4-1, the J gene TRBJ1-2, with D unresolved. Between the trimmed V and J ends, which lost 0 bases and 0 bases, there was a span of 11 bases. CDR3 length equals 16 residues. CDR1 and CDR2 from the germline V gene are MGHRA and YSYEKL. The CDR3 sequence is CASSQDWAVANYGYTF. CDR3 DNA: TGCGCCAGCAGCCAAGATTGGGCAGTAGCTAACTATGGCTACACCTTC.

This clone was seen only a few times. The CDR3 nucleotides read TGTGCCAGCAGGGCGGGACTAGCGGGGACCACAGATACGCAGTATTTT. It codes for CASRAGLAGTTDTQYF. The V and J genes are TRBV2 and TRBJ2-3, with 13 bases matching TRBD2. This CDR3 has 16 amino acids. The J segment lost 2 bases and the V segment lost 6 bases, leaving 5 bases of the junction unmatched. Germline values: CDR1 SNHLY, CDR2 FYNNEI.

This clone was seen once. This chain links TRBV7-2 with TRBJ2-5; the D gene is possibly TRBD2 (7 bases). This CDR3 comprises 14 residues. Per germline, CDR1 SGHTA and CDR2 FQGNSA. The V gene lost 3 bases and the J gene lost 5 bases, with 13 bases spanning the gap. For the CDR3, the DNA is TGTGCCAGCAGCTTCGGGGGGCCGGGGGAGACCCAGTACTTC. Amino acids: CASSFGGPGETQYF.